A selection of T cell receptor beta chains follows, all from one sample in a study of T cells in localized non-small cell lung cancer. Libraries were prepared by immunoSEQ multiplex PCR; TCRdb keeps only in-frame clonotypes and omits some of them. This sample has 15,000 to 20,000 clones, with 85% to 90% found just once. The specimen was peripheral blood mononuclear cells, collected before any cancer treatment. The receptor set was obtained from a woman aged 40 to 75 with stage III lung adenocarcinoma. Both conserved end residues are part of each CDR3. The order of the fields is D gene, clone size, CDR3 length, V gene, J gene, CDR3 DNA, CDR3 protein. The D gene is left open where the match is weak. Rows may omit the clone size; those that give it use once, few, many or a size class.

NA	NA	18	TRBV9	TRBJ1-5	TGTGCCAGCAGCGTAAATAAAACGGGTCCGGTCAAAATTCGGCCCCAGCATTTT	CASSVNKTGPVKIRPQHF
TRBD2	once	16	TRBV6-4	TRBJ2-2	TGTGCCAGCAGCCGGACTAGCGGGAGAGGCACCGGGGAGCTGTTTTTT	CASSRTSGRGTGELFF
NA	NA	14	TRBV18	TRBJ1-2	TGTGCCAGCTCACCAGCCCACGGGAACTATGGCTACACCTTC	CASSPAHGNYGYTF
NA	NA	12	TRBV19	TRBJ2-2	TGTGCCAGTTCAAGGAACACCGGGGAGCTGTTTTTT	CASSRNTGELFF
NA	few	13	TRBV2	TRBJ1-1	TGTGCCAGCAGCCCGACAGATAACACTGAAGCTTTCTTT	CASSPTDNTEAFF
NA	NA	16	TRBV5-1	TRBJ1-4	TGCGCCAGCAGCGCAAAATCAGGTTCAACTAATGAAAAACTGTTTTTT	CASSAKSGSTNEKLFF
NA	NA	13	TRBV27	TRBJ1-1	TGTGCCAGCAGTTTATTCCCGAACACTGAAGCTTTCTTT	CASSLFPNTEAFF
NA	NA	12	TRBV7-8	TRBJ1-2	TGTGCCAGCAGCTCAGGGTCGACCGGCTACACCTTC	CASSSGSTGYTF
NA	NA	14	TRBV14	TRBJ2-3	TGTGCCAGCAGCCGTCGGACAGCAAGAGATACGCAGTATTTT	CASSRRTARDTQYF
NA	NA	13	TRBV18	TRBJ2-5	TGTGCCAGCTCACAGACGGGGGAGGCGACCCAGTACTTC	CASSQTGEATQYF
NA	NA	9	TRBV2	TRBJ2-7	TGTGCCAGCGGAGGTCATCAGTACTTC	CASGGHQYF
TRBD1	NA	13	TRBV4-3	TRBJ1-1	TGCGCCAGCTCCAGGGACAGGAACACTGAAGCTTTCTTT	CASSRDRNTEAFF
NA	NA	13	TRBV7-6	TRBJ2-2	TGTGCCAGCAGCACCTCTAGGGCCGGGGAGCTGTTTTTT	CASSTSRAGELFF
NA	NA	14	TRBV27	TRBJ1-6	TGTGCCAGCAGTTTCGGGGGTGGAAATTCACCCCTCCACTTT	CASSFGGGNSPLHF
TRBD1	NA	15	TRBV18	TRBJ2-1	TGTGCCAGCTCACTCGACAGGGGTTCCTACAATGAGCAGTTCTTC	CASSLDRGSYNEQFF
NA	once	16	TRBV25-1	TRBJ2-1	TGTGCCAGCAGGGGGATGGACGCGAGCTCCTACAATGAGCAGTTCTTC	CASRGMDASSYNEQFF
NA	once	16	TRBV7-8	TRBJ1-5	TGTGCCAGCAGCTTAGCGGGGGCCTATGGCAATCAGCCCCAGCATTTT	CASSLAGAYGNQPQHF
NA	NA	13	TRBV15	TRBJ1-2	TGTGCCACCAGCAGAGTGGATAACTATGGCTACACCTTC	CATSRVDNYGYTF
TRBD2	NA	12	TRBV10-3	TRBJ2-7	TGTGCCGTCGGGACTAGCGGCTACGAGCAGTACTTC	CAVGTSGYEQYF
NA	NA	15	TRBV4-1	TRBJ1-4	TGCGCCAGCAGCCAAGGCTCCAGCTCTAATGAAAAACTGTTTTTT	CASSQGSSSNEKLFF
NA	NA	13	TRBV27	TRBJ2-5	TGTGCCAGCAGTCGAACGGTCCAAGAGACCCAGTACTTC	CASSRTVQETQYF
NA	NA	12	TRBV5-6	TRBJ1-4	TGTGCCAGCAGCTTGTGGAGTGAAAAACTGTTTTTT	CASSLWSEKLFF
NA	NA	13	TRBV5-5	TRBJ2-3	TGTGCCAGCAGCTTGGTTGGTTCAGATACGCAGTATTTT	CASSLVGSDTQYF
NA	NA	13	TRBV10-3	TRBJ2-5	TGTGCCATCAGTGTGGGCCTGCAAGAGACCCAGTACTTC	CAISVGLQETQYF
TRBD1	NA	15	TRBV5-1	TRBJ1-2	TGCGCCAGCAGCCCGGGACAGGTAATCAACTATGGCTACACCTTC	CASSPGQVINYGYTF
NA	once	15	TRBV28	TRBJ1-1	TGTGCCAGCAGTTTATACGGGGCGGCAGACACTGAAGCTTTCTTT	CASSLYGAADTEAFF
NA	NA	13	TRBV19	TRBJ2-5	TGTGCCAGTAGTATATATTTCGGGGAGACCCAGTACTTC	CASSIYFGETQYF
TRBD1	NA	17	TRBV5-4	TRBJ2-5	TGTGCCAGCAGCTTGGACCCGACAGGGCACCGTCAAGAGACCCAGTACTTC	CASSLDPTGHRQETQYF